Below, 17 T cell receptor beta chains from the same sample are listed, as sequenced in a study of beta chain features in type 1 diabetes. Sequenced material consisted of expressed TCRB transcripts (all of the isolated RNA was reverse transcribed). Only in-frame clones appear in the TCRdb table, and some are missing; sequencing was by immunoSEQ multiplex PCR. The table lists under 200,000 clones, about 8.1% of them singletons. The material sequenced was central memory CD4+ T cells from blood. These receptors were taken from a young man in good health.

This clone was counted between two and nine times. This chain links TRBV30 with TRBJ1-4, with D perhaps matching TRBD1 (6 bases). There are 13 residues in the CDR3. With 3 bases removed from V and 5 bases from J, the gap between germline ends came to 10 bases. In germline, CDR1 is GTSNPN, CDR2 SVGIG (reference sequence). The DNA for the CDR3 is TGTGCCTGGAGGAGGCAGGGGAATGAAAAACTGTTTTTT. It encodes CAWRRQGNEKLFF.

This clone was seen repeatedly, ten times or more. V usage is TRBV28 and J usage is TRBJ1-3; D is unclear. The CDR3 consists of 17 residues. The V end lost 4 bases, the J end lost 0 bases, and 16 bases lay between the germline ends. Germline values: CDR1 MDHEN, CDR2 SYDVKM. CDR3 loop: CASSYNAGGISGNTIYF. The CDR3 coding sequence is TGTGCCAGCAGTTATAACGCGGGAGGCATCTCTGGAAACACCATATATTTT.

In this sample, this clone turned up a few times. J is TRBJ2-7 and V is TRBV27, with 12 bases that match TRBD2. This CDR3 has 15 residues. V dropped 5 bases and J dropped 3; count of bases not matched to a gene: 5. From germline, CDR1 is MNHEY and CDR2 SMNVEV (reference sequence). The CDR3 spells CASSGLTSGSYEQYF. CDR3 sequence (DNA): TGTGCCAGCAGTGGCTTGACTAGCGGGAGCTACGAGCAGTACTTC.

The chain carries TRBV7-9 and TRBJ2-7; possible D gene TRBD1, 6 bases. Trimming cost V 1 base and J 7 bases, with 14 bases left between them. Germline CDR1 and CDR2: SEHNR and FQNEAQ (reference sequence). There are 14 residues in the CDR3. CDR3 loop: CASSLEGTGLEQYF. CDR3 nucleotide sequence: TGTGCCAGCAGCTTAGAAGGAACAGGGCTGGAGCAGTACTTC. Complete variable domain (other parts from reference TRBV7-9 and TRBJ2-7): DTGVSQNPRHKITKRGQNVTFRCDPISEHNRLYWYRQTLGQGPEFLTYFQNEAQLEKSRLLSDRFSAERPKGSFSTLEIQRTEQGDSAMYLCASSLEGTGLEQYFGPGTRLTVT.

This clone was observed a few times. The rearrangement joins TRBV6-5 to TRBJ2-3; D call uncertain. CDR1 and CDR2 from the germline V gene are MNHEY and SVGAGI. This CDR3 comprises 12 residues. V was shortened by 5 bases and J by 6 bases, with 9 bases between the two germline ends. The CDR3 loop reads CASSRPGDTQYF. The CDR3, as DNA: TGTGCCAGCAGTCGCCCCGGGGATACGCAGTATTTT.

In its sample, this clone was seen a few times. The chain combines TRBV18 with TRBJ2-5, with D possibly being TRBD2 (6 bases). This CDR3 region has 15 residues. The germline V gene has CDR1 KGHSH and CDR2 LQKENI. Trimming stripped 2 bases from V and 3 bases from J, with 13 bases between. The CDR3 DNA is TGTGCCAGCTCACCAAACGCGGGGCGGGAAGAGACCCAGTACTTC. This sequence encodes CASSPNAGREETQYF.

This clone was counted only a few times. V usage is TRBV28 and J usage is TRBJ2-3; 7 bases fit TRBD2. Germline V CDR1 and CDR2: MDHEN, SYDVKM. The CDR3 length is 11 residues. V was clipped by 4 bases and J by 10 bases; unmatched bases: 2. The CDR3 nucleotides read TGTGCCAGCAGTTCAGGGAGGGCGCAGTATTTT. It specifies CASSSGRAQYF.

This clone showed up many times. The chain combines TRBV16 with TRBJ2-4, with D possibly TRBD2 on 5 matching bases. Germline lookup yields CDR1 KGHSY and CDR2 FQNENV. Deletions cut 4 bases from V and 7 bases from J, with 14 bases between. The CDR3 has 14 amino acids. The CDR3 region has the DNA TGTGCCAGCAGCCCGGACGCGAGGGCGAACATTCAGTACTTC. Translation: CASSPDARANIQYF.

A few counts support this clone. V usage is TRBV18 and J usage is TRBJ1-5, with D unclear. This CDR3 contains 18 residues. V shed 3 bases and J shed 1 base, with 19 bases lying between them. CDR1 and CDR2 (germline): KGHSH, LQKENI. CDR3 coding DNA: TGTGCCAGCTCACCCCGTGGCCCGGGGATGGGGAGCAATCAGCCCCAGCATTTT. Its protein product is CASSPRGPGMGSNQPQHF.

This clone was detected ten times or more. J is TRBJ1-4 and V is TRBV30, with TRBD1 identical over 10 bases. Germline V lookup: CDR1 GTSNPN, CDR2 SVGIG (reference sequence). The J segment lost 7 bases and the V segment lost 3 bases, leaving 5 bases of the junction unmatched. CDR3 length: 14 amino acids. CDR3 protein: CAWRTDRGSEKLFF. The CDR3 DNA reads as TGTGCCTGGAGGACGGACAGGGGGAGTGAAAAACTGTTTTTT. Full variable domain (remainder filled in from reference TRBV30 and TRBJ1-4): SQTIHQWPATLVQPVGSPLSLECTVEGTSNPNLYWYRQAAGRGLQLLFYSVGIGQISSEVPQNLSASRPQDRQFILSSKKLLLSDSGFYLCAWRTDRGSEKLFFGSGTQLSVL.

The chain uses TRBV6-1 and TRBJ1-6, with 7 bases fitting TRBD1. CDR3 length equals 15 residues. Losses at the gene ends were 6 bases for V and 6 bases for J; bases not matched to a gene: 8. Germline CDR1 MNHNS, CDR2 SASEGT. The CDR3 DNA is TGTGCCAGCAGCCCGAGACAGGGAGGTAATTCACCCCTCCACTTT. Translating it yields CASSPRQGGNSPLHF.

This clone was counted only a few times. The chain links TRBV28 to TRBJ2-3; TRBD2 aligns across 7 bases. With 6 bases clipped from V and 2 bases from J, the junction kept 5 bases outside the gene matches. Germline assignment: CDR1 MDHEN and CDR2 SYDVKM. The CDR3 contains 14 residues. CDR3: CASSASGHTDTQYF. DNA for the CDR3: TGTGCCAGCAGCGCTAGCGGCCACACAGATACGCAGTATTTT.

This clone has more than one count but fewer than ten. The chain is built from TRBV7-9 and TRBJ2-2; D is ambiguous. Germline CDR1 and CDR2: SEHNR and FQNEAQ (reference sequence). CDR3 size: 14 residues. V lost 2 bases and J 7 bases, leaving 11 bases between the germline ends. This CDR3 reads CASSLPRSVGELFF. CDR3 in DNA: TGTGCCAGCAGCTTACCGAGGTCCGTCGGGGAGCTGTTTTTT.

This clone was detected a few times. V is TRBV6-5 and J is TRBJ1-2; D is undetermined. Germline V gene lookup returns CDR1 MNHEY and CDR2 SVGAGI. This CDR3 has 15 residues. The germline V and J ends were trimmed by 0 bases and 4 bases, with 12 bases remaining between them. The CDR3 sequence: CASSYSIVRLYGYTF. CDR3 bases: TGTGCCAGCAGTTACTCGATAGTCCGACTCTATGGCTACACCTTC.

This clone was observed a handful of times. CDR3 coding DNA: TGTGCCAGCGCCCCGGGACAGGGGGCTTATGGCTACACCTTC. Its protein is CASAPGQGAYGYTF. The chain joins TRBV6-1 to TRBJ1-2, with TRBD1 identical over 12 bases. The CDR3 consists of 14 residues. Per the germline V gene, CDR1 is MNHNS and CDR2 is SASEGT. After removal of 8 bases from V and 5 bases from J, the junction contained 6 bases not matched to a gene.

This clone was observed at least ten times. The chain recombines TRBV7-3 with TRBJ2-3, with 9 positions matching TRBD2. The CDR3 covers 15 residues. V shed 3 bases, J shed 4 bases, and the junction held 5 bases outside the gene matches. Germline CDR1 and CDR2: SGHTA and FQGTGA. The CDR3 spells CASSFSGRWADTQYF. DNA of the CDR3: TGTGCCAGCAGCTTCAGCGGGAGGTGGGCAGATACGCAGTATTTT.

The chain employs TRBV11-1 and TRBJ2-4; 9 nucleotides align to TRBD1. After removal of 5 bases from V and 1 base from J, the junction contained 3 bases not matched to a gene. The CDR3 consists of 15 residues. The germline V gene has CDR1 SGHAT and CDR2 FQDESV (reference sequence). CDR3 bases: TGTGCCAGCAGCCACGACAGGGGGGCCAAAAACATTCAGTACTTC. This translates into CASSHDRGAKNIQYF.